Given below is one T cell receptor (beta chain) in context. This entry belongs to a study of blood T cell repertoires in COVID-19. About the research overall: The United States, Italy and Spain provided the acute and convalescent COVID-19 samples.

Across under 25 US areas, participants ranged in age from roughly 18 to 95 years. Participants had their cohort set by participant-reported clinical history. In Cohort 3, a recovered donor had either two negative PCRs, clearance, or symptom resolution. Measured with immunoSEQ multiplex PCR; TCRdb has only the in-frame clones, and not every one. The sample has hundreds of thousands of clones; about 90% are singletons. Germline V gives CDR1 KGHDR, CDR2 SFDVKD. V shed 6 bases and J shed 4 bases, with 4 bases lying between them. This CDR3 spans 11 amino acids. The sample consisted of PBMCs or T cells enriched from blood (not recorded which). The receptor was derived from a woman in her twenties or thirties who had recovered from COVID-19. The chain has TRBV24-1 and TRBJ2-3; D is unresolved. The CDR3 is CATSSADTQYF. CDR3 in DNA: TGTGCCACCAGTTCTGCAGATACGCAGTATTTT.